The 27 T cell receptor beta chains below come from one sample, sequenced in a study of blood T cell repertoires in COVID-19. Assay used: immunoSEQ multiplex PCR; TCRdb lists only in-frame clones, some missing. The sample includes 55,000 to 65,000 clones, 75% to 85% seen only once; the top ten take 5.6%. Sequencing was carried out using peripheral blood. The source is a woman aged 55 to 70 with acute or convalescent COVID-19.

The chain couples TRBV5-4 to TRBJ1-2, with D hard to call. The CDR3 is made up of 14 amino acids. Germline-derived CDR1 and CDR2 are SGHNT and YYREEE (reference sequence). Trimming removed 1 base at V and 2 bases at J, with 9 bases between. CDR3 in amino acids: CASSLSGNNYGYTF. The CDR3 bases are TGTGCCAGCAGCTTGTCCGGGAACAACTATGGCTACACCTTC.

This rearrangement joins TRBV7-9 to TRBJ2-7; D might be TRBD1 (5 bases). Trimming cost V 1 base and J 3 bases, with 13 bases left between them. Germline CDR1 and CDR2: SEHNR and FQNEAQ (reference sequence). CDR3 length equals 15 residues. In nucleotides, the CDR3 is TGTGCCAGCAGCTTAGAGCAGGGTGCCCTCTACGAGCAGTACTTC. Encoded protein: CASSLEQGALYEQYF.

This rearrangement joins TRBV15 to TRBJ2-7; a possible D gene is TRBD1 (5 bases). Germline V gene data show CDR1 as LNHNV and CDR2 as YYDKDF (reference sequence). The CDR3 extends over 13 amino acids. The V gene lost 0 bases and the J gene lost 4 bases, with 7 bases spanning the gap. CDR3 loop: CATSRDKGYEQYF. The CDR3 nucleotides are TGTGCCACCAGCAGAGATAAGGGGTACGAGCAGTACTTC.

This chain connects TRBV19 to TRBJ1-2; 8 bases are shared with TRBD1. V lost 2 bases and J lost 4; bases outside the gene matches: 6. The CDR3 runs 15 residues. Germline V gene data show CDR1 as LNHDA and CDR2 as SQIVND (reference sequence). The CDR3 DNA is TGTGCCAGTAGTATACAGGGACAGGCGTTCTATGGCTACACCTTC. This sequence encodes CASSIQGQAFYGYTF.

This chain links TRBV3-1 (or the pseudogene TRBV3-2) with TRBJ2-2, with D possibly matching TRBD1 (5 bases). The CDR3 covers 15 residues. Deletions cut 4 bases from V and 6 bases from J, with 15 bases between. Germline assignment: CDR1 LGHDT and CDR2 YNNKEL (reference sequence). The CDR3, as DNA: TGTGCCAGCAGCCTAGGCAGCAGGGTGCCCGGGGAGCTGTTTTTT. It translates to CASSLGSRVPGELFF.

This chain connects TRBV2 to TRBJ1-5, with D maybe TRBD1 (5 bases). The CDR3 has 17 amino acids. Trimming removed 0 bases at V and 1 base at J, with 13 bases between. Germline V gene lookup returns CDR1 SNHLY and CDR2 FYNNEI. The CDR3 here is CASSEARGEPSNQPQHF. The CDR3, as DNA: TGTGCCAGCAGTGAAGCGCGGGGGGAGCCGAGCAATCAGCCCCAGCATTTT.

This clone was seen more than once but under ten times. The chain links TRBV18 to TRBJ1-4; the match to TRBD1 covers 7 bases. Germline V gene lookup returns CDR1 KGHSH and CDR2 LQKENI. The J segment lost 8 bases and the V segment lost 2 bases, leaving 8 bases of the junction unmatched. The CDR3 contains 15 residues. The CDR3 loop reads CASSPGTAFGEKLFF. The CDR3 DNA follows: TGTGCCAGCTCACCAGGGACAGCCTTTGGGGAAAAACTGTTTTTT.

This clone was seen only once. This rearrangement joins TRBV3-1 (or the pseudogene TRBV3-2) to TRBJ1-2; D is unresolved. Per the germline V gene, CDR1 is LGHDT and CDR2 is YNNKEL (reference sequence). V was clipped by 1 base and J by 1 base, with 7 bases between them. This CDR3 comprises 14 residues. The CDR3 spells CASSQGSGNYGYTF. CDR3 nucleotides: TGTGCCAGCAGCCAAGGTTCGGGTAACTATGGCTACACCTTC.

V and J are TRBV20-1 and TRBJ1-3; D is ambiguous. The germline CDR1 and CDR2 sequences are DFQATT and SNEGSKA (reference sequence). The CDR3 is 13 amino acids. V was cut by 6 bases and J by 4 bases, with 13 bases left in between. In DNA, the CDR3 is TGCAGTGCGAGTTTCCAAGAGGGAAACACCATATATTTT. Protein product: CSASFQEGNTIYF.

This clone showed up just a few times. This sequence joins TRBV20-1 and TRBJ2-2; the D gene is possibly TRBD2 (7 bases). The V gene's germline CDR1 is DFQATT and CDR2 SNEGSKA (reference sequence). This CDR3 spans 15 amino acids. V gave up 3 bases and J gave up 6 bases, with 17 bases separating them. Here the CDR3 reads CSASSWGGSAGELFF. The CDR3 coding sequence is TGCAGTGCTAGTTCCTGGGGGGGCTCAGCCGGGGAGCTGTTTTTT.

The gene calls are TRBV6-6 and TRBJ1-5, with a tentative D call TRBD1 (5 bases). V was pared by 7 bases and J by 5 bases, with 18 bases between. The germline V gene encodes CDR1 MNHNY and CDR2 SVGAGI (reference sequence). The CDR3 totals 15 residues. DNA for the CDR3: TGTGCCAGCACTTGGGGCGGGCGGGGTTATCAGCCCCAGCATTTT. Its protein is CASTWGGRGYQPQHF.

DNA of the CDR3: TGTGCCAGCAGCCAAGATCAGCGGAATGAGCAGTTCTTC. Translation: CASSQDQRNEQFF. The rearrangement links TRBV4-2 to TRBJ2-1; D perhaps matches TRBD2 (5 bases). This CDR3 is 13 amino acids long. The germline V gene encodes CDR1 LGHNA and CDR2 YNFKEQ. V lost 0 bases, J lost 7 bases, and 7 bases lay in between.

CDR3 DNA: TGCAGTGCTACGAGCGGGGGGGCCTCTTTCTTC. Translating gives CSATSGGASFF. The chain is built from TRBV20-1 and TRBJ2-1, with 10 bases matching TRBD2. The J segment lost 16 bases and the V segment lost 4 bases, leaving 7 bases of the junction unmatched. The CDR3 runs 11 residues. Germline assignment: CDR1 DFQATT and CDR2 SNEGSKA (reference sequence).

V gene TRBV6-5 combines with J gene TRBJ1-1; no firm D call. The CDR3 loop spans 15 amino acids. Trimming left V 7 bases short and J 0 bases short, with 15 bases between. The V gene's germline CDR1 is MNHEY and CDR2 SVGAGI. The CDR3 spells CASTHEGGLNTEAFF. DNA for the CDR3: TGTGCCAGCACCCACGAGGGAGGCCTGAACACTGAAGCTTTCTTT.

The chain uses TRBV19 and TRBJ2-7; 7 positions agree with TRBD1. This CDR3 is built from 14 residues. Germline V gene data show CDR1 as LNHDA and CDR2 as SQIVND (reference sequence). V was clipped by 1 base and J by 3 bases; unmatched bases: 3. The CDR3 loop reads CASSIGQGDYEQYF. In nucleotides, the CDR3 is TGTGCCAGTAGTATAGGGCAGGGGGACTACGAGCAGTACTTC.

This chain links TRBV2 with TRBJ1-1; D may be TRBD1 (5 bases). Trimming removed 7 bases from V and 3 bases from J, with 12 bases in between. Germline assignment: CDR1 SNHLY and CDR2 FYNNEI. The CDR3 extends over 13 amino acids. For the CDR3, the DNA is TGTGCCAGCAATCGCGGGGGGGACACTGAAGCTTTCTTT. It specifies CASNRGGDTEAFF.

This clone showed up just a few times. The chain carries TRBV5-1 and TRBJ2-3; the D is unclear. V was pared by 4 bases and J by 1 base, with 10 bases between. Germline values: CDR1 SGHRS, CDR2 YFSETQ. The CDR3 runs 14 residues. This chain's CDR3 is CASSPFPGTDTQYF. In DNA, the CDR3 is TGCGCCAGCAGCCCCTTTCCGGGCACAGATACGCAGTATTTT.

As DNA, the CDR3 is TGCGCCAGCAGCCTCGAGGACGGGGGGGTCTACGAGCAGTACTTC. Its translation is CASSLEDGGVYEQYF. The chain couples TRBV4-1 to TRBJ2-7, with 8 bases matching TRBD2. The germline gives CDR1 MGHRA, CDR2 YSYEKL. V lost 4 bases and J lost 3; bases outside the gene matches: 8. CDR3 size: 15 residues.

The chain is built from TRBV29-1 and TRBJ2-7, with D possibly TRBD1 on 6 matching bases. This CDR3 has 11 amino acids. Germline V gene sequence: CDR1 SQVTM, CDR2 ANQGSEA. Trimming took off 6 bases at V and 2 bases at J, with 8 bases between the two ends. CDR3 protein: CSVTGTYEQYF. In nucleotides, the CDR3 is TGCAGCGTGACAGGAACCTACGAGCAGTACTTC.

This clone occurred once. V gene TRBV7-8 combines with J gene TRBJ1-1; D uncertain. Trimming cost V 1 base and J 1 base, with 10 bases left between them. The CDR3 is made up of 15 amino acids. The germline CDR1 and CDR2 sequences are SGHVS and FQNEAQ. The chain's CDR3 is CASSLGSGSNTEAFF. The CDR3 nucleotides are TGTGCCAGCAGCTTAGGCTCGGGATCGAACACTGAAGCTTTCTTT.

The V gene is TRBV6-1, the J gene TRBJ2-1, with 9 bases lining up with TRBD2. The J segment lost 4 bases and the V segment lost 3 bases, leaving 7 bases of the junction unmatched. The germline gives CDR1 MNHNS, CDR2 SASEGT. The CDR3 contains 16 residues. CDR3 amino acids: CASSEFAGGRYNEQFF. CDR3 nucleotide sequence: TGTGCCAGCAGTGAGTTCGCGGGGGGGCGGTACAATGAGCAGTTCTTC.

In nucleotides, the CDR3 is TGTGCCAGCAGCCAAGGCGGGGGCGCAGATACGCAGTATTTT. It translates to CASSQGGGADTQYF. The chain couples TRBV5-4 to TRBJ2-3, with D possibly matching TRBD2 (7 bases). The germline gives CDR1 SGHNT, CDR2 YYREEE (reference sequence). This CDR3 has 14 residues. Trimming removed 4 bases from V and 4 bases from J, with 13 bases in between. Full variable domain (rest looked up from reference TRBV5-4 and TRBJ2-3): ETGVTQSPTHLIKTRGQQVTLRCSSQSGHNTVSWYQQALGQGPQFIFQYYREEENGRGNFPPRFSGLQFPNYSSELNVNALELDDSALYLCASSQGGGADTQYFGPGTRLTVL.

In this sample, this clone turned up a few times. The chain has TRBV4-2 and TRBJ1-5, with D perhaps matching TRBD1 (6 bases). V gave up 4 bases and J gave up 3 bases, with 7 bases separating them. CDR3 size: 13 residues. The germline V gene has CDR1 LGHNA and CDR2 YNFKEQ. The CDR3 nucleotides read TGTGCCAGCAGCCGGGGGCTCAATCAGCCCCAGCATTTT. It encodes CASSRGLNQPQHF.

The chain has TRBV19 and TRBJ1-2; D uncertain. The CDR3 is 13 residues long. Germline V gene lookup returns CDR1 LNHDA and CDR2 SQIVND (reference sequence). Deletions cut 8 bases from V and 2 bases from J, with 12 bases between. The CDR3 reads CASATRINYGYTF. The CDR3 DNA sequence: TGTGCCAGTGCAACCAGGATAAACTATGGCTACACCTTC.

The chain couples TRBV6-1 to TRBJ1-2; D is possibly TRBD1 (5 bases). Germline CDR1 MNHNS, CDR2 SASEGT. V shed 1 base and J shed 8 bases, with 11 bases lying between them. The CDR3 is 13 amino acids. The CDR3, as DNA: TGTGCCAGCAGTGAAGGAATAGGGGAAGGCTACACCTTC. Translating it yields CASSEGIGEGYTF.

The chain is built from TRBV5-5 and TRBJ2-7; the D gene is possibly TRBD1 (5 bases). CDR1 SGHKS and CDR2 YYEKEE come from the germline V gene (reference sequence). The CDR3 totals 14 residues. Trimming took off 3 bases at V and 2 bases at J, with 12 bases between the two ends. CDR3 in DNA: TGTGCCAGCAGCTCTATCGACAGTGCCTACGAGCAGTACTTC. Amino acids: CASSSIDSAYEQYF. Full variable domain (remainder filled in from reference TRBV5-5 and TRBJ2-7): DAGVTQSPTHLIKTRGQQVTLRCSPISGHKSVSWYQQVLGQGPQFIFQYYEKEERGRGNFPDRFSARQFPNYSSELNVNALLLGDSALYLCASSSIDSAYEQYFGPGTRLTVT.

This clone has only one observation. The chain has TRBV15 and TRBJ2-3, with D tentatively TRBD1 (6 bases). There are 15 residues in the CDR3. CDR1 LNHNV and CDR2 YYDKDF come from the germline V gene (reference sequence). The V end lost 5 bases, the J end lost 2 bases, and 14 bases lay between the germline ends. Here the CDR3 reads CATSLRQVSTDTQYF. The CDR3 DNA is TGTGCCACCAGCCTCCGACAGGTATCCACAGATACGCAGTATTTT.